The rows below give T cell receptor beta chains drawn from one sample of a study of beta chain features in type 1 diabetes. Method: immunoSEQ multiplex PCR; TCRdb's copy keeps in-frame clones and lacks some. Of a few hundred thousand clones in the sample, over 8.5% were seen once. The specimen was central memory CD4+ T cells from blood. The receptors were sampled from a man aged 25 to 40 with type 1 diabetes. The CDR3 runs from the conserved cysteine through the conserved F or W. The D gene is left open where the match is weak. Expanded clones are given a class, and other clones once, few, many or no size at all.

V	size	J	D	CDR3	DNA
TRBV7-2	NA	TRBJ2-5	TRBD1	CASSLPGQQETQYF	TGTGCCAGCAGCTTGCCGGGACAGCAAGAGACCCAGTACTTC
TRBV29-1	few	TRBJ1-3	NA	CSVGDFGNTIYF	TGCAGCGTTGGGGACTTTGGAAACACCATATATTTT
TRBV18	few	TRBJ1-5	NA	CASSPSPQGNQPQHF	TGTGCCAGCTCGCCCTCACCACAGGGAAATCAGCCCCAGCATTTT
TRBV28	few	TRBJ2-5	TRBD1	CASSSGQAETQYF	TGTGCCAGCAGTTCCGGACAGGCGGAGACCCAGTACTTC
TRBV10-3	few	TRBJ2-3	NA	CAISESGDTQYF	TGTGCCATCAGTGAGTCTGGAGATACGCAGTATTTT
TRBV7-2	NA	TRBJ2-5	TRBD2	CASSLGAGGPGGTQYF	TGTGCCAGCAGCTTAGGAGCGGGAGGACCCGGGGGGACCCAGTACTTC
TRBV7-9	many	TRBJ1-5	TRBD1	CASSTQGGVNQPQHF	TGTGCCAGCAGCACCCAGGGGGGGGTCAATCAGCCCCAGCATTTT
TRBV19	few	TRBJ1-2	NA	CASSVGSLAQGYGYTF	TGTGCCAGTAGTGTAGGAAGTTTGGCACAGGGCTATGGCTACACCTTC
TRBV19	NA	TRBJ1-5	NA	CASTLGKLGNQPQHF	TGTGCCAGTACTCTAGGGAAACTTGGCAATCAGCCCCAGCATTTT
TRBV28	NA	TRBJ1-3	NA	CASIGFSGNTIYF	TGTGCCAGCATAGGGTTCTCTGGAAACACCATATATTTT
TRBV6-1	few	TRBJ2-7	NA	CASSVEVEQYF	TGTGCCAGCAGTGTAGAGGTTGAGCAGTACTTC
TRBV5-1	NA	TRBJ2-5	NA	CASSRTPQETQYF	TGCGCCAGCAGCCGCACGCCCCAAGAGACCCAGTACTTC
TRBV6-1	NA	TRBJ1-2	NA	CASSEAGLVYGYTF	TGTGCCAGCAGTGAAGCAGGGTTGGTCTATGGCTACACCTTC
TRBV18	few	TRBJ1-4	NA	CASSENLNEKLFF	TGTGCCAGCTCCGAAAATTTAAATGAAAAACTGTTTTTT
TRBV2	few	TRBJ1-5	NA	CASTSFEGQPQHF	TGTGCCAGCACATCGTTTGAGGGCCAGCCCCAGCATTTT
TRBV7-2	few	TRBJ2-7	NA	CASSLETGSEQYF	TGTGCCAGCAGCTTAGAAACCGGATCCGAGCAGTACTTC
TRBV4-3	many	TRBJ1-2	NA	CASSQETDSYYGYTF	TGCGCCAGCAGCCAAGAGACGGACTCCTACTATGGCTACACCTTC
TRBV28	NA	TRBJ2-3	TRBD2	CASSRLIAGGYTDTQYF	TGTGCCAGCAGCCGACTAATAGCGGGAGGTTACACAGATACGCAGTATTTT
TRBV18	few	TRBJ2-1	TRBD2	CASSSTLAGVFDEQFF	TGTGCCAGCTCATCTACGCTAGCGGGAGTTTTCGATGAGCAGTTCTTC
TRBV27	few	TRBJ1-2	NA	CASSGSNYGYTF	TGTGCCAGCAGCGGGTCGAACTATGGCTACACCTTC
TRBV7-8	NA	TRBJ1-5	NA	CASSLEFQPQNQPQHF	TGTGCCAGCAGCTTAGAGTTTCAGCCCCAAAATCAGCCCCAGCATTTT
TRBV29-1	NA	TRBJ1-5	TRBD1	CSVVPGQPNQPQHF	TGCAGCGTTGTACCGGGACAGCCAAATCAGCCCCAGCATTTT
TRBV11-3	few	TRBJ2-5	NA	CASSLAQGGDETQYF	TGTGCCAGCAGCTTAGCCCAGGGGGGGGATGAGACCCAGTACTTC
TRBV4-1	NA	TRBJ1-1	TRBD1	CASSRQGNTEAFF	TGCGCCAGCAGCAGACAGGGGAACACTGAAGCTTTCTTT
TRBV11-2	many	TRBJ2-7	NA	CASRTTGYHEQYF	TGTGCCAGCAGGACGACAGGTTACCACGAGCAGTACTTC